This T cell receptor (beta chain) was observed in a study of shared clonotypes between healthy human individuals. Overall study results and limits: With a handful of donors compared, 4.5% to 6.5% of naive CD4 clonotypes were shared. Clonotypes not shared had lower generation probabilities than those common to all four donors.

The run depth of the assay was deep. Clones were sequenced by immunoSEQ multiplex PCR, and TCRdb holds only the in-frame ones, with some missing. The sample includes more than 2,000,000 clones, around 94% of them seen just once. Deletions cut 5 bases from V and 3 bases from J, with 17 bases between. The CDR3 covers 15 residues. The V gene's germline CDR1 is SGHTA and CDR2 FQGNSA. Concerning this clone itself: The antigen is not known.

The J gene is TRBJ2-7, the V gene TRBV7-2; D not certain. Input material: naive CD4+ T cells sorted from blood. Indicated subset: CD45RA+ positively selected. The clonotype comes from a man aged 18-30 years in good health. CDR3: CASSRSPQQSYEQYF. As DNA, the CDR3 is TGTGCCAGCAGCCGAAGCCCTCAACAGAGCTACGAGCAGTACTTC.